This TCR beta chain was sequenced during a study of blood T cell repertoires in COVID-19. Data came from immunoSEQ multiplex PCR; TCRdb stores just in-frame clones and leaves some out. The profile shows 150,000 to 200,000 clones, 83% of them singletons. The length of the CDR3 is 14 residues. J gave up 5 bases and V 4 bases, and 7 bases lay outside the gene matches. Germline values: CDR1 SGHRS, CDR2 YFSETQ. V and J are TRBV5-1 and TRBJ2-5, with 8 bases aligning to TRBD2. The clonotype was recovered from a human donor in a cohort sampled during active COVID-19. Specimen: peripheral blood. The CDR3 loop is CASSTGRAWETQYF. CDR3 coding DNA: TGCGCCAGCAGCACCGGGAGGGCCTGGGAGACCCAGTACTTC.